This T cell receptor beta chain was sequenced during a study of beta chain features in type 1 diabetes. Turning to the study itself: The study found patients and healthy donors alike in age, gender and cell yields.

As for this clone: Its cognate antigen is unknown.

Trimming shortened V by 4 bases and J by 6 bases, and 11 bases separated the two germline ends. This CDR3 has 13 residues. Germline-derived CDR1 and CDR2 are SGDLS and YYNGEE. Expressed TCRB transcripts were sequenced because the isolated RNA had all been reverse transcribed beforehand. The table came from immunoSEQ multiplex PCR; TCRdb's copy has only in-frame clones and leaves some out. Counted here are more than 150,000 clones, more than 9.5% occurring once; the ten biggest clones make up roughly 1.9%. Overall study findings and caveats: For Type 1 diabetes patients, all four CD4+ subsets carried TCRB CDR3s that were moderately but significantly shorter. Among type 1 diabetes patients, VDJ junctions had fewer insertions and more deletions.

Sorted CD4+ subsets: naive, central memory, regulatory, stem cell-like memory (CD45RO/CCR7/CD25/CD127/CD95/CD27 panel). The specimen sequenced was central memory CD4+ T cells from blood. This TCR was recovered from a man between 18 and 35 years old in good health. The V gene is TRBV9, the J gene TRBJ1-5, with D uncertain. CDR3 in DNA: TGTGCCAGCAGCACAGAGGTATTTCAGCCCCAGCATTTT. Translated, it gives CASSTEVFQPQHF.